The 20 T cell receptor beta chains below were found in one sample sequenced in a study of T cell repertoires in cytomegalovirus infection. TCRdb re-called the reads with MiXCR, one entry per CDR3 protein. The data contain 800,000 to 950,000 distinct CDR3 sequences, about 33% of them seen just once; the ten biggest clones take up approximately 13%. These receptors' targets are unknown. The sequencing here drew on cultured CD8+ T cells from PBMCs, taken from culture after CMV antigen stimulation. These receptors all come from a human donor in good health (CMV status not recorded). Some clones in this sample may be carry-over from other donors' samples.

Ten or more counts support this clonotype. This chain connects TRBV7-8 to TRBJ2-3; 7 nucleotides agree with TRBD2. The CDR3 has 15 amino acids. Germline-derived CDR1 and CDR2 are SGHVS and FQNEAQ. The ends lost 4 bases at V and 5 bases at J; junction bases unmatched: 9. CDR3 residues: CASSYGGGGRDTQYF. The CDR3 DNA sequence: TGTGCCAGCAGCTATGGGGGGGGAGGCAGAGATACGCAGTATTTT.

This clonotype was recorded a few times. The rearrangement joins TRBV14 to TRBJ1-6; the match to TRBD1 covers 12 bases. Germline V gene lookup returns CDR1 SGHDN and CDR2 FVKESK. The CDR3 loop spans 15 amino acids. Trimming cost V 4 bases and J 10 bases; bases outside gene matches: 5. CDR3 bases: TGTGCCAGCAGCCCCAGGGACAGGGGGCGATCACCCCTCCACTTT. It encodes CASSPRDRGRSPLHF. The variable domain in full, with the rest retrieved from reference TRBV14 and TRBJ1-6, is EAGVTQFPSHSVIEKGQTVTLRCDPISGHDNLYWYRRVMGKEIKFLLHFVKESKQDESGMPNNRFLAERTGGTYSTLKVQPAELEDSGVYFCASSPRDRGRSPLHFGNGTRLTVT.

This clonotype was observed at least ten times. The chain is built from TRBV7-2 and TRBJ2-3; no clear D gene. CDR1 is SGHTA, CDR2 FQGNSA, per germline. Trimming cost V 2 bases and J 2 bases, with 17 bases left between them. CDR3 length equals 17 residues. The chain's CDR3 is CASSLSHVDRNTDTQYF. The CDR3 DNA reads TGTGCCAGCAGCTTATCACATGTGGATCGGAACACAGATACGCAGTATTTT. The full variable domain, in which reference TRBV7-2 and TRBJ2-3 provide the parts outside the CDR3, is GAGVSQSPSNKVTEKGKDVELRCDPISGHTALYWYRQSLGQGLEFLIYFQGNSAPDKSGLPSDRFSAERTGGSVSTLTIQRTQQEDSAVYLCASSLSHVDRNTDTQYFGPGTRLTVL.

The chain employs TRBV20-1 and TRBJ2-5; a possible D gene is TRBD1 (5 bases). V was trimmed by 0 bases and J by 3 bases, leaving 14 bases between them. CDR3 length equals 15 residues. Per germline, CDR1 DFQATT and CDR2 SNEGSKA (reference sequence). The CDR3 nucleotides read TGCAGTGCTAGAGAGTCGTCAGGGATCAAAGAGACCCAGTACTTC. Amino acids: CSARESSGIKETQYF.

As regards this clonotype: A junction end diverges from the germline sequence, so it may reflect a read error. The rearrangement uses TRBV27 and TRBJ2-3; 7 bases agree with TRBD1. There are 15 residues in the CDR3. Germline V gene sequence: CDR1 MNHEY, CDR2 SMNVEV (reference sequence). In nucleotides, the CDR3 is TGTGCCAGTAGTTTATATGACAGGGCCGAGGATACGCAGTATTTT. Amino acid sequence: CASSLYDRAEDTQYF.

About this clonotype: This may be a read error: a much more frequent sequence differs by one nucleotide. J is TRBJ2-1 and V is TRBV7-6; 14 nucleotides agree with TRBD2. This CDR3 is built from 17 residues. Germline CDR1 SGHVS, CDR2 FNYEAQ. DNA for the CDR3: TGTACCAGCAGCGTGACTAGCGGGGGGGTATCCTACAATGAGCAGTTCTTC. This gives the protein CTSSVTSGGVSYNEQFF.

This clonotype showed up just once. This chain joins TRBV2 and TRBJ2-4; 11 nucleotides align to TRBD1. The V and J ends lost 5 bases and 2 bases, in that order; junction bases with no gene match: 8. The V gene's germline CDR1 is SNHLY and CDR2 FYNNEI. The CDR3 contains 17 residues. DNA of the CDR3: TGTGCCAGCAGTCCACTCGGACAGGGGGCATCCAAAAACATTCAGTACTTC. Its translation: CASSPLGQGASKNIQYF.

A few counts support this clonotype. J is TRBJ1-1 and V is TRBV7-9; unclear D gene. The germline V and J ends were trimmed by 3 bases and 3 bases, with 8 bases remaining between them. Germline V CDR1 and CDR2: SEHNR, FQNEAQ (reference sequence). The CDR3 totals 13 residues. CDR3 in DNA: TGTGCCAGCAGCTTCATGGGGTACACTGAAGCTTTCTTT. As protein: CASSFMGYTEAFF. The full variable domain, its missing parts supplied by reference TRBV7-9 and TRBJ1-1, is DTGVSQNPRHKITKRGQNVTFRCDPISEHNRLYWYRQTLGQGPEFLTYFQNEAQLEKSRLLSDRFSAERPKGSFSTLEIQRTEQGDSAMYLCASSFMGYTEAFFGQGTRLTVV.

The rearrangement links TRBV11-2 to TRBJ2-7, with D maybe TRBD2 (6 bases). The CDR3 has 13 amino acids. V lost 4 bases, J lost 4 bases, and 11 bases lay in between. Looked up from germline, CDR1 is SGHAT and CDR2 is FQNNGV. As DNA, the CDR3 is TGTGCCAGCAGCTGGGAGGATGGGTACGAGCAGTACGTC. Amino acids: CASSWEDGYEQYV.

The chain couples TRBV4-2 to TRBJ2-5; D ambiguous. Trimming pared 1 base from V and 2 bases from J, leaving 17 bases between. This CDR3 has 17 residues. Germline-derived CDR1 and CDR2 are LGHNA and YNFKEQ. The CDR3 protein is CASSQVLGEARQETQYF. As DNA, the CDR3 is TGTGCCAGCAGCCAAGTTCTTGGGGAAGCACGGCAAGAGACCCAGTACTTC.

This clonotype has just a few counts. The CDR3, as DNA: TGTGCCAGCAGCCCTGACAGGGGAGGACGAAGCAATCAGCCCCAGCATTTT. It encodes CASSPDRGGRSNQPQHF. The J gene is TRBJ1-5, the V gene TRBV27; 8 bases line up with TRBD1. Trimming removed 6 bases from V and 1 base from J; junction bases left unmatched: 11. The CDR3 is 17 residues long. Germline V CDR1 and CDR2: MNHEY, SMNVEV (reference sequence).

In its sample, this clonotype was seen many times. The chain employs TRBV7-8 and TRBJ2-1, with 11 bases fitting TRBD2. V lost 5 bases, J lost 10 bases, and 10 bases stayed unmatched. CDR3 size: 15 residues. From germline, CDR1 is SGHVS and CDR2 FQNEAQ. CDR3 sequence: CASSISGGATQEQFF. The CDR3 DNA reads TGTGCCAGCAGCATTAGCGGGGGGGCCACACAAGAGCAGTTCTTC.

This clonotype appeared a few times. The chain is built from TRBV6-6 and TRBJ2-1, with D perhaps TRBD2 (7 bases). Trimming left V 2 bases short and J 5 bases short, with 10 bases between. Germline lookup yields CDR1 MNHNY and CDR2 SVGAGI (reference sequence). CDR3 length: 14 residues. The CDR3 region is CASSYRGGDNEQFF. The CDR3, as DNA: TGTGCCAGCAGTTACAGGGGGGGGGACAATGAGCAGTTCTTC.

The genes are TRBV19 and TRBJ1-1; TRBD1 might be the D (5 bases). CDR1 is LNHDA, CDR2 SQIVND, per germline (reference sequence). The CDR3 covers 13 residues. The V end was cut by 3 bases, the J end by 8 bases, with 13 bases between. CDR3 nucleotides: TGTGCCAGTAGTATCGGGCAGGGTACCGAAGCTTTCTTT. Protein sequence: CASSIGQGTEAFF.

This clonotype appeared a few times. This chain joins TRBV27 and TRBJ2-3; the match to TRBD2 covers 15 bases. This CDR3 has 16 residues. Looked up from germline, CDR1 is MNHEY and CDR2 is SMNVEV (reference sequence). V gave up 5 bases and J gave up 2 bases; unmatched junction bases: 2. The CDR3 spells CASSRTSGGATDTQYF. In DNA, the CDR3 is TGTGCCAGCAGTCGGACTAGCGGGGGGGCCACAGATACGCAGTATTTT.

This clonotype was detected many times. The V call is TRBV7-2, the J call TRBJ2-3; possible D gene TRBD2, 6 bases. The CDR3 sequence is 13 residues long. V lost 6 bases and J lost 0, with 7 bases in between. CDR1 SGHTA and CDR2 FQGNSA come from the germline V gene. This chain's CDR3 is CASSRGSTDTQYF. As DNA, the CDR3 is TGTGCCAGCAGTCGGGGGAGCACAGATACGCAGTATTTT. Full variable domain (rest looked up from reference TRBV7-2 and TRBJ2-3): GAGVSQSPSNKVTEKGKDVELRCDPISGHTALYWYRQSLGQGLEFLIYFQGNSAPDKSGLPSDRFSAERTGGSVSTLTIQRTQQEDSAVYLCASSRGSTDTQYFGPGTRLTVL.

This clonotype has a handful of counts. This chain's CDR3 is CASSSGATSTDTQYF. The CDR3 DNA reads as TGTGCCAGCAGCAGCGGGGCTACTAGCACAGATACGCAGTATTTT. V gene TRBV4-2 combines with J gene TRBJ2-3; 7 nucleotides line up with TRBD2. This CDR3 has 15 amino acids. V shed 5 bases and J 0 bases; nucleotides not matched to a gene: 5. Germline assignment: CDR1 LGHNA and CDR2 YNFKEQ.

This clonotype was counted between two and nine times. The chain is built from TRBV6-2 or TRBV6-3 and TRBJ2-1; perhaps TRBD1 as D (6 bases). The V gene lost 5 bases and the J gene lost 8 bases, with 16 bases spanning the gap. The CDR3 contains 14 residues. Germline-derived CDR1 and CDR2 are MNHEY and SVGEGT. CDR3 nucleotides: TGTGCCAGCAGTAAGGGAAGCCAGGGGTATGAGCAGTTCTTC. Amino acid sequence: CASSKGSQGYEQFF.

The CDR3 is CASSLSDRGLTNEKLFF. DNA of the CDR3: TGTGCCAGCAGCTTATCGGACAGGGGGCTGACTAATGAAAAACTGTTTTTT. The rearrangement uses TRBV7-4 and TRBJ1-4; TRBD1 matches 11 bases. Germline V gene data show CDR1 as SGHVT and CDR2 as SQSDAQ. This CDR3 is built from 17 residues. After removal of 2 bases from V and 2 bases from J, the junction contained 4 bases not matched to a gene. The whole variable domain, remainder taken from reference TRBV7-4 and TRBJ1-4, is GAGVSQSPRYKVAKRGRDVALRCDSISGHVTLYWYRQTLGQGSEVLTYSQSDAQRDKSGRPSGRFSAERPERSVSTLKIQRTEQGDSAVYLCASSLSDRGLTNEKLFFGSGTQLSVL.

The chain uses TRBV7-6 and TRBJ2-2; TRBD2 matches at 7 bases. The V gene's germline CDR1 is SGHVS and CDR2 FNYEAQ. The CDR3 runs to 16 residues. The V and J ends lost 5 bases and 5 bases, in that order; junction bases with no gene match: 11. The CDR3 reads CASSPQGTGGTGELFF. In DNA form, the CDR3 reads TGTGCCAGCAGCCCGCAGGGCACGGGGGGAACCGGGGAGCTGTTTTTT. Full variable domain (outside the CDR3, taken from reference TRBV7-6 and TRBJ2-2): GAGVSQSPRYKVTKRGQDVALRCDPISGHVSLYWYRQALGQGPEFLTYFNYEAQQDKSGLPNDRFSAERPEGSISTLTIQRTEQRDSAMYRCASSPQGTGGTGELFFGEGSRLTVL.